Listed here are 20 T cell receptor beta chains from one sample, sequenced in a study of blood T cells in healthy people across ages. With a J-beta primer mix and a sample-barcoded 5' primer, a second PCR ran about 7 to 11 cycles. TCRdb called the 5' RACE reads again in MiXCR, with one record for every CDR3 protein. In the table there are 790,000 or so distinct CDR3 sequences, about half of which are singletons. The sample was blood. These receptors were collected from a man older than 75 in good health.

The chain combines TRBV6-2 or TRBV6-3 with TRBJ2-5; D is uncertain. CDR1 is MNHEY, CDR2 SVGEGT, per germline. CDR3 length: 14 residues. The ends were cut back, 0 bases at V and 2 bases at J, with 7 bases in the middle. DNA of the CDR3: TGTGCCAGCAGTTACTCGCGGAATCAAGAGACCCAGTACTTC. Its translation is CASSYSRNQETQYF.

A remark on this clonotype: This clone may be a read error of a much larger clone one base away. The chain joins TRBV9 to TRBJ2-5, with D unclear. TRBJ2-1 matches the DNA end more closely, so the J call is doubtful. The germline V gene encodes CDR1 SGDLS and CDR2 YYNGEE. This CDR3 comprises 14 residues. DNA of the CDR3: TGTGCCAGCAGCGTACAAACAGTTGGAGAGACCCAGTTCTTC. Its protein product is CASSVQTVGETQFF.

As for this clonotype: Just one base apart from a much larger clone, this may be a read error. The CDR3 bases are TGCAGTGCTAGAGGCGTCGGTGTTAAGAATGAGCAGTACTTC. Its protein is CSARGVGVKNEQYF. The chain has TRBV20-1 and TRBJ2-7, with D unclear. The germline V gene has CDR1 DFQATT and CDR2 SNEGSKA (reference sequence). V was cut by 1 base and J by 7 bases, with 17 bases left in between. The CDR3 is made up of 14 amino acids.

This clonotype was counted only a few times. The chain couples TRBV5-1 to TRBJ2-5; TRBD2 aligns across 11 bases. V shed 0 bases, J shed 5 bases, and the junction held 6 bases outside the gene matches. The germline V gene encodes CDR1 SGHRS and CDR2 YFSETQ. The CDR3 is 16 amino acids. The CDR3 nucleotides are TGCGCCAGCAGCTTGGGTCTAGCGGGAGGCGAGGAGACCCAGTACTTC. Amino acids: CASSLGLAGGEETQYF.

This chain joins TRBV20-1 and TRBJ1-2; D gene uncertain. Trimming pared 1 base from V and 2 bases from J, leaving 8 bases between. CDR3 length equals 13 residues. The germline V gene has CDR1 DFQATT and CDR2 SNEGSKA (reference sequence). The CDR3, as DNA: TGCAGTGCTAGAGGTGGCTCCAACTATGGCTACACCTTC. This translates into CSARGGSNYGYTF.

The chain is built from TRBV20-1 and TRBJ2-5; TRBD2 matches 10 bases. Per the germline V gene, CDR1 is DFQATT and CDR2 is SNEGSKA (reference sequence). The junction had 12 bases not matched to a gene; V was cut back by 3 bases and J by 5 bases. This CDR3 contains 16 residues. CDR3 in amino acids: CSARLARAGGSETQYF. The CDR3 coding sequence is TGCAGTGCTAGGTTGGCCCGAGCGGGAGGGTCGGAGACCCAGTACTTC.

To note about this clonotype: This sequence may be a read error, since a much larger clone differs from it by one base. The chain recombines TRBV4-3 with TRBJ1-5; a weak D match, TRBD1 (6 bases). V shed 8 bases and J shed 5 bases, with 19 bases lying between them. This CDR3 is built from 15 residues. From germline, CDR1 is LGHNA and CDR2 YSLEER. The DNA of the CDR3 is TGCGCCAGCGGCCGTTTCAGGGGAGGCGATCAGCCCCAGCATTTT. Amino acids: CASGRFRGGDQPQHF.

In its sample, this clonotype was seen a few times. The gene calls are TRBV20-1 and TRBJ2-7; TRBD2 agrees at 7 bases. The germline V gene encodes CDR1 DFQATT and CDR2 SNEGSKA (reference sequence). J gave up 3 bases and V 5 bases, and 10 bases lay outside the gene matches. This CDR3 comprises 14 residues. The CDR3 region has the DNA TGCAGTGCTCAAGAGAGCGGGGCCGTCTACGAGCAGTACTTC. Protein product: CSAQESGAVYEQYF.

The chain has TRBV10-3 and TRBJ2-3; no reliable D call. Trimming took 10 bases from V and 6 from J, leaving 20 bases between them. The CDR3 covers 14 residues. From germline, CDR1 is ENHRY and CDR2 SYGVKD. The CDR3 DNA is TGTGCCACCAACTCCGGAATTACTACGGATACGCAGTATTTT. This codes for CATNSGITTDTQYF.

CDR3 protein: CASRDLQDCGYTF. The CDR3 bases are TGTGCCAGCCGAGACCTACAGGACTGTGGCTACACCTTC. The J gene is TRBJ1-2, the V gene TRBV27, with a tentative D call TRBD1 (5 bases). Germline V gene sequence: CDR1 MNHEY, CDR2 SMNVEV (reference sequence). The CDR3 length is 13 residues. V lost 8 bases and J lost 7, with 17 bases in between.

V is TRBV7-2 and J is TRBJ2-3; 7 positions agree with TRBD2. Germline V gene sequence: CDR1 SGHTA, CDR2 FQGNSA. J gave up 5 bases and V 5 bases, and 7 bases lay outside the gene matches. This CDR3 region has 14 residues. CDR3 protein: CASSRTSDVDTQYF. The CDR3 DNA follows: TGTGCCAGCAGCCGTACTAGCGACGTAGATACGCAGTATTTT.

The rearrangement joins TRBV12-3 or TRBV12-4 to TRBJ1-2; possible D gene TRBD1, 6 bases. V lost 7 bases, J lost 5 bases, and 20 bases lay in between. The CDR3 consists of 15 residues. CDR3 region: CASIKTGPGQYGYTF. The CDR3 DNA reads TGTGCCAGCATCAAGACAGGACCTGGCCAGTATGGCTACACCTTC.

J is TRBJ1-3 and V is TRBV14; weak D call: TRBD1 (5 bases). Trimming removed 5 bases from V and 1 base from J, with 12 bases in between. This CDR3 is 15 amino acids long. Looked up from germline, CDR1 is SGHDN and CDR2 is FVKESK. For the CDR3, the DNA is TGTGCCAGCAGCTGGGACGGTGCATCTGGAAACACCATATATTTT. Protein sequence: CASSWDGASGNTIYF.

This chain's CDR3 is CASSFRNNQPQHF. Here the CDR3 DNA reads TGTGCCAGCAGTTTTCGTAATAATCAGCCCCAGCATTTT. This chain uses TRBV12-3 or TRBV12-4 with TRBJ1-5; the D is unclear. V was cut by 3 bases and J by 4 bases, with 7 bases left in between. The CDR3 runs to 13 residues.

In its sample, this clonotype was seen many times. The rearrangement joins TRBV29-1 to TRBJ2-1; possibly TRBD1 or TRBD2 for D (5 bases each). This CDR3 contains 17 residues. The germline V gene has CDR1 SQVTM and CDR2 ANQGSEA. V lost 3 bases and J lost 1, with 19 bases in between. CDR3 amino acids: CSVESDRLTSSYNEQFF. CDR3 DNA sequence: TGCAGCGTTGAGAGTGACAGACTAACCTCTTCCTACAATGAGCAGTTCTTC.

The table lists this clonotype with many counts. This chain links TRBV4-3 with TRBJ1-2; 9 nucleotides agree with TRBD1. The CDR3 is 14 amino acids. V was clipped by 0 bases and J by 8 bases; unmatched bases: 4. The V gene's germline CDR1 is LGHNA and CDR2 YSLEER. The CDR3 region has the DNA TGCGCCAGCAGCCAAGAACAGGGGGCGCGGGGCTACACCTTC. Amino acid sequence: CASSQEQGARGYTF.

V and J are TRBV29-1 and TRBJ2-1; no reliable D call. The germline gives CDR1 SQVTM, CDR2 ANQGSEA. The CDR3 totals 11 residues. V was trimmed by 7 bases and J by 6 bases, leaving 10 bases between them. The CDR3 DNA reads TGCAGCGCTGGAGCCACCAATGAGCAGTTCTTC. Amino acid sequence: CSAGATNEQFF.

There are a few counts of this clonotype. The rearrangement uses TRBV27 and TRBJ2-1; D is unclear. This CDR3 has 10 amino acids. The germline V gene has CDR1 MNHEY and CDR2 SMNVEV (reference sequence). With 6 bases removed from V and 9 bases from J, the gap between germline ends came to 6 bases. The CDR3 DNA follows: TGTGCCAGCAGGAGAACTGAGCAGTTCTTC. Translated, it gives CASRRTEQFF.

The chain carries TRBV29-1 and TRBJ2-7, with 7 bases aligning to TRBD1. CDR3 length equals 14 residues. CDR1 SQVTM and CDR2 ANQGSEA come from the germline V gene. V lost 6 bases, J lost 0 bases, and 8 bases stayed unmatched. For the CDR3, the DNA is TGCAGCGTGGCCGACAGGGTTGACTCCTACGAGCAGTACTTC. Protein sequence: CSVADRVDSYEQYF.

The table lists this clonotype with a few counts. An end of the junction differs from the germline gene, which may be a read error. The chain joins TRBV7-2 to TRBJ2-1; the match to TRBD1 covers 7 bases. The CDR3 length is 14 residues. Germline values: CDR1 SGHTA, CDR2 FQGNSA. CDR3 protein: CGSSAGTAYNEQFF. The CDR3 DNA is TGTGGCAGCAGCGCCGGGACAGCTTACAATGAGCAGTTCTTC.